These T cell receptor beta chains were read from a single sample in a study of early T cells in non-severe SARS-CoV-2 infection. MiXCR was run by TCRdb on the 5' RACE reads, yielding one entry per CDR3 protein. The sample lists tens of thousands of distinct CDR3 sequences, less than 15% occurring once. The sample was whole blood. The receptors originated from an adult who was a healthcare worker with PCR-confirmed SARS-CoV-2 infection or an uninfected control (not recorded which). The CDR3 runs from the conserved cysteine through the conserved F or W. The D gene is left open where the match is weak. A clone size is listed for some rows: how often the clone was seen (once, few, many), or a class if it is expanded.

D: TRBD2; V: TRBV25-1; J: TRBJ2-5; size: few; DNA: TGTGCCAGCAGTACCCCGGGGGCGGGAGGGACCCAGTACTTC; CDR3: CASSTPGAGGTQYF
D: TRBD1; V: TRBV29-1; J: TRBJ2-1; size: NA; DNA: TGCAGCGTTGAAGATCGCGGACAGGGGGTCAGCCATGAGCAGTTCTTC; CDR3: CSVEDRGQGVSHEQFF
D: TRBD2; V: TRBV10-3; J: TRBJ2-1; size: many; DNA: TGTGCCATCAGTGGAATGGCTAGCGGGGGGGCCAACAATGAGCAGTTCTTC; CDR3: CAISGMASGGANNEQFF
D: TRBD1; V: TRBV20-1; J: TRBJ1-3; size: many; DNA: TGCAGTGCTAGGCCGGGACAGGGGGCTGGAAACACCATATATTTT; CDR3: CSARPGQGAGNTIYF
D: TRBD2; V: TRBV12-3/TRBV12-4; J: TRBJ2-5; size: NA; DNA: TGTGCCAGCAGTCTTCGACTAGCGGGGACAAGAGAGACCCAGTACTTC; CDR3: CASSLRLAGTRETQYF
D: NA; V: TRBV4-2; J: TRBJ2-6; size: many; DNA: TGTGCCAGCAGCCAAGGGGACTCAGTCAAATCCTCTGGGGCCAACGTCCTGACTTTC; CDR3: CASSQGDSVKSSGANVLTF
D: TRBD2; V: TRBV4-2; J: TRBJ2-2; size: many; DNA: TGTGCCAGCAGCCCCCGACTAGCGAGCACCGGGGAGCTGTTTTTT; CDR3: CASSPRLASTGELFF
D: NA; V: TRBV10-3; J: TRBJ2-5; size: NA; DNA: TGTGCCATCAGTGATCCATCTACTAGTTCTGAGACCCAGTACTTC; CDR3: CAISDPSTSSETQYF
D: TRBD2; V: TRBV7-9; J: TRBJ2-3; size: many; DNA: TGTGCCAGCAGCTTGGGGACTAGCGTCCCAGATACGCAGTATTTT; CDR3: CASSLGTSVPDTQYF
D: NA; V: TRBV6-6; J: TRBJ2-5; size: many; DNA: TGTGCCAGCAGTTACCGGTCGACTAGGTCCCGGCAAGAGACCCAGTACTTC; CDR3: CASSYRSTRSRQETQYF